Following are 25 T cell receptor beta chains from one sample sequenced in a study of blood T cell repertoires in COVID-19. TCRdb's table, derived via immunoSEQ multiplex PCR, lists solely in-frame clones and lacks some. Among approximately 290,000 clones listed, about 93% were seen once. Specimen: PBMCs or T cells enriched from blood (not recorded which). Receptors originate from a woman aged 25 to 39 who had recovered from COVID-19.

The chain couples TRBV7-9 to TRBJ1-5, with a possible D match to TRBD1 (6 bases). V was pared by 3 bases and J by 7 bases, with 13 bases between. The CDR3 sequence is 14 residues long. Germline assignment: CDR1 SEHNR and CDR2 FQNEAQ (reference sequence). DNA for the CDR3: TGTGCCAGCAGCTTGGGGGGGCTTGGCCAGCCCCAGCATTTT. Translating it yields CASSLGGLGQPQHF.

V is TRBV7-9 and J is TRBJ2-2; 7 nucleotides agree with TRBD1. V was clipped by 6 bases and J by 0 bases; unmatched bases: 7. The CDR3 runs to 16 residues. The germline gives CDR1 SEHNR, CDR2 FQNEAQ (reference sequence). Here the CDR3 DNA reads TGTGCCAGCAGTTCCCCGACAGGGTCGAACACCGGGGAGCTGTTTTTT. It is translated as CASSSPTGSNTGELFF.

This rearrangement joins TRBV25-1 to TRBJ1-1, with 9 nucleotides matching TRBD1. Unmatched junction bases numbered 3, after V lost 6 bases and J lost 1 base. Germline values: CDR1 MGHDK, CDR2 SYGVNS. This CDR3 comprises 14 residues. The CDR3 here is CASSEQGANTEAFF. In nucleotides, the CDR3 is TGTGCCAGCAGCGAACAGGGGGCGAACACTGAAGCTTTCTTT.

The rearrangement links TRBV30 to TRBJ2-1; maybe TRBD1 (5 bases). The germline V gene has CDR1 GTSNPN and CDR2 SVGIG (reference sequence). CDR3 length equals 16 residues. The ends were cut back, 0 bases at V and 0 bases at J, with 12 bases in the middle. The CDR3: CAWSVRGLNSYNEQFF. The CDR3 DNA reads as TGTGCCTGGAGTGTAAGGGGCCTAAACTCCTACAATGAGCAGTTCTTC.

The rearrangement links TRBV29-1 to TRBJ1-1, with D possibly being TRBD1 (6 bases). V shed 6 bases and J shed 4 bases, with 12 bases lying between them. The CDR3 is 12 amino acids. In germline, CDR1 is SQVTM, CDR2 ANQGSEA. This chain's CDR3 is CSVYRAATEAFF. The CDR3, as DNA: TGCAGCGTGTACAGGGCAGCCACTGAAGCTTTCTTT. Looking up the rest from reference TRBV29-1 and TRBJ1-1 gives the full variable domain: SAVISQKPSRDICQRGTSLTIQCQVDSQVTMMFWYRQQPGQSLTLIATANQGSEATYESGFVIDKFPISRPNLTFSTLTVSNMSPEDSSIYLCSVYRAATEAFFGQGTRLTVV.

The table lists this clone with a count of one. Other nucleotide sequences in the sample specify the same CDR3. The V and J genes are TRBV5-1 and TRBJ1-2, with 8 nucleotides matching TRBD1. The V segment lost 4 bases and the J segment 6 bases; nucleotides outside the gene matches: 8. Germline V gives CDR1 SGHRS, CDR2 YFSETQ. This CDR3 contains 14 residues. The CDR3 loop reads CASSLSGQGDGYTF. As DNA, the CDR3 is TGCGCCAGCAGCCTTTCAGGACAGGGCGATGGCTACACCTTC.

The gene calls are TRBV25-1 and TRBJ1-2; possible D gene TRBD1, 6 bases. V was trimmed by 10 bases and J by 8 bases, leaving 14 bases between them. CDR1 and CDR2 (germline): MGHDK, SYGVNS. This CDR3 has 11 amino acids. The CDR3 spells CATKNRDGYTF. CDR3 in DNA: TGTGCCACCAAAAACAGGGACGGCTACACCTTC.

This chain joins TRBV14 and TRBJ2-2; tentative D call: TRBD1 (5 bases). This CDR3 region has 15 residues. V lost 6 bases and J 2 bases, leaving 13 bases between the germline ends. Germline values: CDR1 SGHDN, CDR2 FVKESK. The CDR3 loop reads CASSRRQTNTGELFF. The CDR3 coding sequence is TGTGCCAGCAGTCGTCGACAGACTAACACCGGGGAGCTGTTTTTT.

The chain combines TRBV6-6 with TRBJ2-5, with D possibly being TRBD2 (6 bases). V was clipped by 9 bases and J by 10 bases, with 18 bases between them. CDR1 and CDR2 from the germline V gene are MNHNY and SVGAGI (reference sequence). This CDR3 has 12 residues. The CDR3 protein is CASSGGTVVQYF. The CDR3 nucleotides read TGTGCCAGTTCGGGCGGGACGGTGGTCCAGTACTTC.

V usage is TRBV30 and J usage is TRBJ2-1, with TRBD2 matching 10 bases. Germline lookup yields CDR1 GTSNPN and CDR2 SVGIG (reference sequence). V gave up 2 bases and J gave up 10 bases; unmatched junction bases: 11. This CDR3 is built from 15 residues. This CDR3 is CAWSPKREGRREQFF. Written as DNA, the CDR3 is TGTGCCTGGAGTCCAAAGCGGGAGGGCCGGAGAGAGCAGTTCTTC.

This rearrangement joins TRBV5-5 to TRBJ2-7; no definite D call. Between the trimmed V and J ends, which lost 0 bases and 5 bases, there was a span of 9 bases. The CDR3 covers 13 residues. The germline V gene encodes CDR1 SGHKS and CDR2 YYEKEE (reference sequence). The CDR3 DNA reads as TGTGCCAGCAGCTTGGTTCCGGCGGACGAGCAGTACTTC. Encoded protein: CASSLVPADEQYF.

This rearrangement joins TRBV6-5 to TRBJ2-7, with 11 bases identical to TRBD2. The germline V gene encodes CDR1 MNHEY and CDR2 SVGAGI. The CDR3 is made up of 15 amino acids. V was pared by 6 bases and J by 2 bases, with 6 bases of the junction left unmatched. CDR3 sequence: CASSVTSGRTYEQYF. The DNA of the CDR3 is TGTGCCAGCAGCGTCACTAGCGGGAGAACCTACGAGCAGTACTTC.

V is TRBV9 and J is TRBJ2-2; 16 bases match TRBD2. The V gene's germline CDR1 is SGDLS and CDR2 YYNGEE. There are 18 residues in the CDR3. The V gene end was trimmed by 3 bases and the J gene end by 5 bases; junction bases not matched to a gene: 7. CDR3 DNA sequence: TGTGCCAGCAGCGCCCCGGGACTAGCGGGAGGGGGGACCGGGGAGCTGTTTTTT. Amino acids: CASSAPGLAGGGTGELFF.

This sequence joins TRBV12-3 or TRBV12-4 and TRBJ2-1, with 7 bases lining up with TRBD2. V lost 5 bases and J lost 8; bases outside the gene matches: 3. The CDR3 has 12 amino acids. In DNA, the CDR3 is TGTGCCAGCAGTGGACTAGGGGATGAGCAGTTCTTC. Translating it yields CASSGLGDEQFF.

This rearrangement joins TRBV19 to TRBJ1-2; D is perhaps TRBD1 (5 bases). This CDR3 has 12 amino acids. V was shortened by 6 bases and J by 2 bases, with 7 bases between the two germline ends. Germline V gene data show CDR1 as LNHDA and CDR2 as SQIVND (reference sequence). CDR3 sequence (DNA): TGTGCCAGTAGGGGGGGGAACTATGGCTACACCTTC. It yields the protein CASRGGNYGYTF.

The chain couples TRBV28 to TRBJ2-2, with D perhaps TRBD2 (5 bases). Germline CDR1 reads MDHEN; CDR2 reads SYDVKM. V dropped 8 bases and J dropped 1 base, with 11 bases sitting between them. The CDR3 totals 14 residues. In DNA form, the CDR3 reads TGTGCCAGCCTGGGAGATCTGAACACCGGGGAGCTGTTTTTT. This gives the protein CASLGDLNTGELFF.

This clone has a handful of counts. The genes are TRBV4-3 and TRBJ2-7; 11 nucleotides match TRBD1. CDR1 is LGHNA, CDR2 YSLEER, per germline. The CDR3 contains 15 residues. The V and J ends lost 3 bases and 3 bases, in that order; junction bases with no gene match: 4. The CDR3 protein is CASSHSGTGGYEQYF. In DNA, the CDR3 is TGCGCCAGCAGCCATTCCGGGACAGGGGGCTACGAGCAGTACTTC.

This clone came up once. The gene calls are TRBV3-1 (or the pseudogene TRBV3-2) and TRBJ2-1, with a weak D call TRBD2 (6 bases). The germline V gene has CDR1 LGHDT and CDR2 YNNKEL (reference sequence). Between the trimmed V and J ends, which lost 3 bases and 9 bases, there was a span of 12 bases. The CDR3 is 13 residues long. The CDR3 spells CASSQPGLVEQFF. For the CDR3, the DNA is TGTGCCAGCAGCCAGCCGGGACTGGTTGAGCAGTTCTTC.

The chain has TRBV4-1 and TRBJ2-1, with 11 bases lining up with TRBD2. The CDR3 covers 17 residues. Germline V gene sequence: CDR1 MGHRA, CDR2 YSYEKL. Trimming removed 0 bases from V and 7 bases from J; junction bases left unmatched: 8. CDR3 in DNA: TGCGCCAGCAGCCAAGATGTTTCTGGACTAGCGGGTAATGAGCAGTTCTTC. It yields the protein CASSQDVSGLAGNEQFF.

With regard to this clone: One end of the junction is discordant with germline, which a read error may explain. This sequence joins TRBV27 and TRBJ2-2; 7 nucleotides align to TRBD1. The CDR3 is made up of 18 amino acids. The V gene's germline CDR1 is MNHEY and CDR2 SMNVEV (reference sequence). CDR3 coding DNA: TGTGCCACCAGTCTTCGCCCTCCTCAGGGGGCGAACACCGGGGAGCTGTTTTTT. This translates into CATSLRPPQGANTGELFF.

This chain connects TRBV6-4 to TRBJ2-1; TRBD2 aligns across 11 bases. V lost 4 bases and J lost 3; bases outside the gene matches: 5. Germline V CDR1 and CDR2: MRHNA, SNTAGT. The CDR3 has 16 amino acids. CDR3 coding DNA: TGTGCCAGCAGTGCAACGGGACTAGCGGACTACAATGAGCAGTTCTTC. Protein sequence: CASSATGLADYNEQFF.

This chain joins TRBV19 and TRBJ1-3, with D tentatively TRBD1 (6 bases). The V gene lost 5 bases and the J gene lost 4 bases, with 15 bases spanning the gap. CDR1 LNHDA and CDR2 SQIVND come from the germline V gene (reference sequence). CDR3 length: 15 amino acids. The CDR3 region has the DNA TGTGCCAGTAGTCCTAGGACAGCAAGCGGAAACACCATATATTTT. Translation gives CASSPRTASGNTIYF.

CDR3 residues: CASSFGTDSYNEQFF. CDR3 sequence (DNA): TGCGCCAGCAGCTTCGGGACAGATTCCTACAATGAGCAGTTCTTC. V usage is TRBV5-1 and J usage is TRBJ2-1; TRBD1 aligns across 7 bases. Unmatched junction bases numbered 3, after V lost 2 bases and J lost 1 base. Germline V gene sequence: CDR1 SGHRS, CDR2 YFSETQ. This CDR3 region has 15 residues.

This clone was counted a single time. The chain combines TRBV6-2 or TRBV6-3 with TRBJ2-7; a weak D match, TRBD1 (7 bases). Per the germline V gene, CDR1 is MNHEY and CDR2 is SVGEGT. The V gene lost 1 base and the J gene lost 3 bases, with 10 bases spanning the gap. The CDR3 runs to 14 residues. The CDR3 is CASSYWQGGYEQYF. DNA of the CDR3: TGTGCCAGCAGTTACTGGCAGGGGGGCTACGAGCAGTACTTC.

The chain recombines TRBV10-2 with TRBJ2-7; no clear D. CDR3 size: 12 residues. V was trimmed by 0 bases and J by 4 bases, leaving 4 bases between them. Germline V gene data show CDR1 as WSHSY and CDR2 as SAAADI. The CDR3 coding sequence is TGCGCCAGCAGTGAGTCGACATACGAGCAGTACTTC. Translating it yields CASSESTYEQYF.